This T cell receptor (beta chain) was found in a study of blood T cell repertoires in COVID-19. Assay used: immunoSEQ multiplex PCR; TCRdb lists only in-frame clones, some missing. The sample has 200,000 to 250,000 clones; 85% to 90% are singletons. V lost 5 bases to trimming and J lost 4 bases, with 11 bases between them. Germline CDR1 SGHTA, CDR2 FQGTGA. The CDR3 loop spans 13 amino acids. Sequencing input: PBMCs or T cells enriched from blood (not recorded which). This chain connects TRBV7-3 to TRBJ1-1; tentatively, D is TRBD1 (5 bases). The clonotype comes from a woman aged 45-65 years in a cohort exposed to, infected with or recovered from COVID-19 (not recorded which). DNA of the CDR3: TGTGCCAGCAGCGTTGACAGTTTCACTGAAGCTTTCTTT. Protein: CASSVDSFTEAFF.